The 23 T cell receptor beta chains reported below all come from one sample, sequenced in a study of identical twins. TCRdb independently ran MiXCR on the 5' RACE reads; one entry per CDR3 protein. The profile shows 550,000 to 700,000 distinct CDR3 sequences, nearly 10% of them singletons. Separately, the same data were catalogued under a study of yellow fever vaccine responses in identical twins.

The sequencing input was PBMCs. All receptors come from a woman aged 18-30 years in good health.

This chain uses TRBV25-1 with TRBJ2-2, with TRBD1 matching over 7 bases. CDR3 size: 18 residues. The V and J ends lost 5 bases and 6 bases, in that order; junction bases with no gene match: 18. The germline V gene has CDR1 MGHDK and CDR2 SYGVNS. The CDR3 loop is CASSSNPSTGQRPGELFF. CDR3 nucleotide sequence: TGTGCCAGCAGTTCGAACCCCTCAACGGGACAGCGTCCCGGGGAGCTGTTTTTT.

This clonotype has ten or more counts. The V and J genes are TRBV27 and TRBJ2-3, with a weak D call TRBD2 (6 bases). The germline gives CDR1 MNHEY, CDR2 SMNVEV (reference sequence). The CDR3 loop spans 16 amino acids. Trimming cost V 6 bases and J 5 bases, with 21 bases left between them. CDR3 protein: CASRPGEVERIDTQYF. The CDR3 region has the DNA TGTGCCAGCAGGCCCGGGGAGGTGGAACGGATAGATACGCAGTATTTT.

The gene calls are TRBV4-2 and TRBJ2-2; 14 bases fit TRBD2. The trim removed 0 bases at V and 5 bases at J, leaving 11 bases unmatched. Germline V gene data show CDR1 as LGHNA and CDR2 as YNFKEQ. The CDR3 has 20 residues. CDR3 nucleotide sequence: TGTGCCAGCAGCCAAGATGGGACTAGCGGGAGAATGAGACCTACCGGGGAGCTGTTTTTT. This gives the protein CASSQDGTSGRMRPTGELFF.

This clonotype has only a few counts. The chain recombines TRBV29-1 with TRBJ1-1; D ambiguous. This CDR3 comprises 11 residues. V lost 4 bases and J 1 base, leaving 4 bases between the germline ends. The germline CDR1 and CDR2 sequences are SQVTM and ANQGSEA. CDR3 sequence (DNA): TGCAGCGTTGCTCAGAACACTGAAGCTTTCTTT. Its protein is CSVAQNTEAFF. Complete variable domain (other parts from reference TRBV29-1 and TRBJ1-1): SAVISQKPSRDICQRGTSLTIQCQVDSQVTMMFWYRQQPGQSLTLIATANQGSEATYESGFVIDKFPISRPNLTFSTLTVSNMSPEDSSIYLCSVAQNTEAFFGQGTRLTVV.

This clonotype has only a few counts. This chain links TRBV20-1 with TRBJ2-1; TRBD1 agrees at 10 bases. Germline CDR1 and CDR2: DFQATT and SNEGSKA (reference sequence). Trimming cost V 3 bases and J 2 bases; bases outside gene matches: 1. CDR3 length: 14 residues. CDR3 loop: CSARTGGTYNEQFF. CDR3 DNA: TGCAGTGCTAGGACAGGGGGCACCTACAATGAGCAGTTCTTC.

There are many counts of this clonotype. The chain combines TRBV3-1 with TRBJ2-1; D ambiguous. The CDR3 sequence is 13 residues long. V was shortened by 1 base and J by 5 bases, with 6 bases between the two germline ends. From germline, CDR1 is LGHDT and CDR2 YNNKEL (reference sequence). CDR3 bases: TGTGCCAGCAGCCAAGCCCCGGACAATGAGCAGTTCTTC. It is translated as CASSQAPDNEQFF.

This clonotype was observed a few times. This sequence joins TRBV11-2 and TRBJ2-1; 13 bases match TRBD2. V lost 6 bases to trimming and J lost 8 bases; unmatched junction nucleotides: 13. Germline lookup yields CDR1 SGHAT and CDR2 FQNNGV. The CDR3 runs 17 residues. The CDR3 region is CASSKTSGRSSLHEQFF. In nucleotides, the CDR3 is TGTGCCAGCAGTAAGACTAGCGGGAGGAGTTCCCTACATGAGCAGTTCTTC.

Comments on this clonotype: At one end the junction does not follow the germline gene, possibly because of a read error. The genes are TRBV7-7 and TRBJ2-3; D ambiguous. The CDR3 loop spans 13 amino acids. The germline gives CDR1 SSHAT, CDR2 FNYEAQ (reference sequence). The CDR3 coding sequence is TGTGCTAGCAGCTTAGATTGGGAAGATACGCAGTATTTT. Translation gives CASSLDWEDTQYF.

V is TRBV7-9 and J is TRBJ2-6; possibly TRBD1 or TRBD2 for D (5 bases each). The germline V and J ends were trimmed by 4 bases and 5 bases, with 15 bases remaining between them. Germline V gene lookup returns CDR1 SEHNR and CDR2 FQNEAQ (reference sequence). The CDR3 runs to 16 residues. CDR3 nucleotide sequence: TGTGCCAGCAGCTCGTCGGGGCAGGGTTGGGCCAACGTCCTGACTTTC. Translating it yields CASSSSGQGWANVLTF.

The chain combines TRBV20-1 with TRBJ2-7; 11 bases fit TRBD2. Per germline, CDR1 DFQATT and CDR2 SNEGSKA (reference sequence). V lost 7 bases to trimming and J lost 2 bases; unmatched junction nucleotides: 1. This CDR3 region has 12 residues. The CDR3 coding sequence is TGCAGTGATAGCGGGGGGGCCTACGAGCAGTACTTC. Its translation: CSDSGGAYEQYF.

This clonotype has at least ten counts. This chain uses TRBV6-2 or TRBV6-3 with TRBJ2-1; no definite D call. This CDR3 comprises 12 residues. V lost 5 bases and J 7 bases, leaving 9 bases between the germline ends. Germline CDR1 reads MNHEY; CDR2 reads SVGEGT. CDR3 sequence (DNA): TGTGCCAGCAGTCATGGGTTGAATGAGCAGTTCTTC. It encodes CASSHGLNEQFF.

This clonotype was detected ten times or more. The chain couples TRBV4-1 to TRBJ2-1, with 9 bases identical to TRBD2. CDR1 and CDR2 from the germline V gene are MGHRA and YSYEKL. This CDR3 has 21 amino acids. V lost 0 bases to trimming and J lost 0 bases; unmatched junction nucleotides: 15. CDR3 DNA: TGCGCCAGCAGCCAAGAGTCGAATCCGGGACTAGCAAGTCCCTCCTACAATGAGCAGTTCTTC. This sequence encodes CASSQESNPGLASPSYNEQFF.

This clonotype was detected ten times or more. The chain has TRBV12-3 or TRBV12-4 and TRBJ2-7; 9 nucleotides align to TRBD2. The CDR3 length is 16 residues. J lost 1 base, V lost 2 bases, and 6 bases had no gene match. The CDR3 nucleotides read TGTGCCAGCAGTTTAAAGGCTAGCGGGACGTCCTACGAGCAGTACTTC. The encoded protein is CASSLKASGTSYEQYF.

This clonotype has only a few counts. The chain recombines TRBV4-3 with TRBJ2-7; TRBD2 matches at 7 bases. Germline loops: CDR1 LGHNA, CDR2 YSLEER. The J segment lost 4 bases and the V segment lost 3 bases, leaving 6 bases of the junction unmatched. This CDR3 region has 14 residues. CDR3: CASSQASGAYEQYF. In nucleotides, the CDR3 is TGCGCCAGCAGCCAGGCTAGCGGCGCATACGAGCAGTACTTC.

This clonotype has at least ten counts. The V gene is TRBV6-1, the J gene TRBJ2-1; 11 positions match TRBD2. V dropped 3 bases and J dropped 10; count of bases not matched to a gene: 5. This CDR3 is 14 amino acids long. The germline CDR1 and CDR2 sequences are MNHNS and SASEGT. The CDR3 nucleotides read TGTGCCAGCAGTGACCCTAGCGGGGGGCGGGAGCAGTTCTTC. Translated, it gives CASSDPSGGREQFF.

The chain combines TRBV18 with TRBJ1-2, with 9 bases identical to TRBD1. Germline V gene lookup returns CDR1 KGHSH and CDR2 LQKENI. CDR3 size: 18 residues. Unmatched junction bases numbered 15, after V lost 4 bases and J lost 3 bases. The DNA of the CDR3 is TGTGCCAGCTCACAAATTAAGGGACAGGGCATTCAGCACTATGGCTACACCTTC. It codes for CASSQIKGQGIQHYGYTF.

The chain is built from TRBV20-1 and TRBJ2-7; D possibly corresponds to TRBD1 (6 bases). Germline V lookup: CDR1 DFQATT, CDR2 SNEGSKA (reference sequence). The CDR3 length is 14 residues. The CDR3 is CSSTIGTSSYEQYF. CDR3 DNA: TGCAGCTCCACCATCGGGACAAGCTCCTACGAGCAGTACTTC.

This clonotype has at least ten counts. CDR3 bases: TGTGCCAGCAACCATGGGGGTAGCACAGATACGCAGTATTTT. Protein sequence: CASNHGGSTDTQYF. This chain links TRBV3-1 with TRBJ2-3; either TRBD1 or TRBD2 may fit D (5 bases each). V lost 7 bases, J lost 0 bases, and 11 bases lay in between. This CDR3 has 14 residues. Looked up from germline, CDR1 is LGHDT and CDR2 is YNNKEL (reference sequence).

This clonotype was found many times. This chain uses TRBV29-1 with TRBJ1-5; TRBD1 agrees at 10 bases. J lost 6 bases, V lost 5 bases, and 10 bases had no gene match. CDR1 is SQVTM and CDR2 is ANQGSEA in the germline V gene. The CDR3 is 15 amino acids. CDR3 residues: CSVSTGTGVPQPQHF. CDR3 coding DNA: TGCAGCGTTAGTACCGGGACAGGGGTCCCTCAGCCCCAGCATTTT.

This clonotype has only a few counts. The chain's CDR3 is CASSFATGRHEQFF. For the CDR3, the DNA is TGCGCCAGCAGCTTCGCTACAGGAAGGCATGAGCAGTTCTTC. The V and J genes are TRBV5-1 and TRBJ2-1; D perhaps matches TRBD1 (5 bases). Trimming pared 2 bases from V and 8 bases from J, leaving 14 bases between. The CDR3 has 14 amino acids. Germline CDR1 SGHRS, CDR2 YFSETQ.

This clonotype has a handful of counts. This chain uses TRBV6-5 with TRBJ2-1; either TRBD1 or TRBD2 may supply D (6 bases each). CDR1 is MNHEY, CDR2 SVGAGI, per germline. The CDR3 extends over 15 amino acids. V lost 0 bases, J lost 5 bases, and 11 bases lay in between. The CDR3 sequence: CASSYSKGGNNEQFF. The CDR3 DNA is TGTGCCAGCAGTTACTCTAAGGGGGGAAACAATGAGCAGTTCTTC.

This clonotype was detected only a few times. This sequence joins TRBV27 and TRBJ2-1; unclear D gene. CDR3 length equals 13 residues. Germline assignment: CDR1 MNHEY and CDR2 SMNVEV (reference sequence). V was pared by 5 bases and J by 4 bases, with 9 bases between. The CDR3 bases are TGTGCCAGCAGTCCCCTGAGATACAATGAGCAGTTCTTC. It codes for CASSPLRYNEQFF.

Ten or more counts support this clonotype. The gene calls are TRBV14 and TRBJ1-4; maybe TRBD1 (5 bases). This CDR3 spans 15 amino acids. V was pared by 4 bases and J by 3 bases, with 12 bases between. Germline V lookup: CDR1 SGHDN, CDR2 FVKESK. CDR3 sequence: CASSPLQGSNEKLFF. DNA of the CDR3: TGTGCCAGCAGCCCCCTCCAGGGATCTAATGAAAAACTGTTTTTT. Using reference TRBV14 and TRBJ1-4 for the parts outside the CDR3, the full variable domain is EAGVTQFPSHSVIEKGQTVTLRCDPISGHDNLYWYRRVMGKEIKFLLHFVKESKQDESGMPNNRFLAERTGGTYSTLKVQPAELEDSGVYFCASSPLQGSNEKLFFGSGTQLSVL.